This paragraph reports one T cell receptor beta chain. The data were produced by immunoSEQ multiplex PCR, yet TCRdb's version contains in-frame clones alone and is incomplete. Found here are around 26,000 clones, 88% of them singletons; the top ten hold about 22%. The data derive from a study of OX40 agonist ivuxolimab in advanced cancers. The sequence derives from an adult with an advanced solid tumor such as melanoma, head and neck, liver or kidney cancer. The sequencing used CD4+ or CD8+ T cells sorted from blood, collected in a trial of the OX40 agonist ivuxolimab.

The CDR3: CASSSTGTAGNTIYF. The CDR3 region has the DNA TGTGCCAGCAGTTCAACCGGGACAGCTGGAAACACCATATATTTT. The chain couples TRBV27 to TRBJ1-3, with 7 positions matching TRBD1. This CDR3 is built from 15 residues. The V gene end was trimmed by 4 bases and the J gene end by 2 bases; junction bases not matched to a gene: 5. The germline V gene encodes CDR1 MNHEY and CDR2 SMNVEV (reference sequence).